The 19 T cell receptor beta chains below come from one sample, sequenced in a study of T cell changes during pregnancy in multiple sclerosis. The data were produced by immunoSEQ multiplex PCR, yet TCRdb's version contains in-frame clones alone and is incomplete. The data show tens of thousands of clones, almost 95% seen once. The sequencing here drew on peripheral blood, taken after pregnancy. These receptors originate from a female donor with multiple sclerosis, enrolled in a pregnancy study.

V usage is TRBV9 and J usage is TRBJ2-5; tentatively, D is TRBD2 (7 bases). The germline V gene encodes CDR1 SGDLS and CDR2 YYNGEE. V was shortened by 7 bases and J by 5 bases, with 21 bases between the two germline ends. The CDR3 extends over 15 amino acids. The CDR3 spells CASGITGGAEETQYF. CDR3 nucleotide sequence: TGTGCCAGCGGCATCACTGGGGGGGCAGAGGAGACCCAGTACTTC. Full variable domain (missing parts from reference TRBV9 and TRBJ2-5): DSGVTQTPKHLITATGQRVTLRCSPRSGDLSVYWYQQSLDQGLQFLIQYYNGEERAKGNILERFSAQQFPDLHSELNLSSLELGDSALYFCASGITGGAEETQYFGPGTRLLVL.

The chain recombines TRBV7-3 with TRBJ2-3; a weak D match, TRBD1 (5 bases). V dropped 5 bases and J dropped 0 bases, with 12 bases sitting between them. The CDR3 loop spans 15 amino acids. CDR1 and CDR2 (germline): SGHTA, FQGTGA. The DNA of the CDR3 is TGTGCCAGCAGCCCATCGGACATCAGCACAGATACGCAGTATTTT. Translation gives CASSPSDISTDTQYF.

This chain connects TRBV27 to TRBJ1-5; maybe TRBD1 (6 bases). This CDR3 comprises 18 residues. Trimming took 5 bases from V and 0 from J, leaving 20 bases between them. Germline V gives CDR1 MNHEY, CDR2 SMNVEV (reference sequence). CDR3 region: CASSPIGPLQGSNQPQHF. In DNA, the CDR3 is TGTGCCAGCAGTCCCATCGGTCCCCTACAGGGTAGCAATCAGCCCCAGCATTTT.

The CDR3 coding sequence is TGTGCCAGCAGCCCGCGCCCGTCGGGAGAGACCCAGTACTTC. Its protein product is CASSPRPSGETQYF. The chain combines TRBV4-2 with TRBJ2-5; D ambiguous. V lost 4 bases, J lost 4 bases, and 13 bases lay in between. This CDR3 region has 14 residues. Per germline, CDR1 LGHNA and CDR2 YNFKEQ.

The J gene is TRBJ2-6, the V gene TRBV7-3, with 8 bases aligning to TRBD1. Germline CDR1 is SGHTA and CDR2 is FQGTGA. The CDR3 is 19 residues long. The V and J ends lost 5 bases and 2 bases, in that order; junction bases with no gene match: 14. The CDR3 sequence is CASSRLTLGQVAGANVLTF. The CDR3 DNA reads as TGTGCCAGCAGCCGATTAACCCTGGGACAGGTAGCTGGGGCCAACGTCCTGACTTTC.

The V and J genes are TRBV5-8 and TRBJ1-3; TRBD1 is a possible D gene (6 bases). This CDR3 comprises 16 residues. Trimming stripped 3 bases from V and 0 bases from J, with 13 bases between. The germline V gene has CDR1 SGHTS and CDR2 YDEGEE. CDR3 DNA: TGTGCCAGCAGCTACTACAGGGCCAACTCTGGAAACACCATATATTTT. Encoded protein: CASSYYRANSGNTIYF.

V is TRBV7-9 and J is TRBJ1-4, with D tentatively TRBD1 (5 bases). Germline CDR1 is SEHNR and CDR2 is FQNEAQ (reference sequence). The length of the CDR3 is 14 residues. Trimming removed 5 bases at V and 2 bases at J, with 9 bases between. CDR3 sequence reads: CASSHGGTNEKLFF. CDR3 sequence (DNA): TGTGCCAGCAGCCACGGGGGGACTAATGAAAAACTGTTTTTT.

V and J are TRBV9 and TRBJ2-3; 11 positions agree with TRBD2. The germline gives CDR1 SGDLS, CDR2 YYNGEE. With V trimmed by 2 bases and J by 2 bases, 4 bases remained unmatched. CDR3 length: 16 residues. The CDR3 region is CASSVSSGGVTDTQYF. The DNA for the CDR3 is TGTGCCAGCAGCGTGAGTAGCGGGGGGGTCACAGATACGCAGTATTTT.

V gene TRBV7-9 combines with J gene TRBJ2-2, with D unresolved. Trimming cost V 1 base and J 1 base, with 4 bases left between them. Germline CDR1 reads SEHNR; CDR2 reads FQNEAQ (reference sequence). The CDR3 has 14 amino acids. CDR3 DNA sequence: TGTGCCAGCAGCTTAGACAGGAACACCGGGGAGCTGTTTTTT. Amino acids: CASSLDRNTGELFF.

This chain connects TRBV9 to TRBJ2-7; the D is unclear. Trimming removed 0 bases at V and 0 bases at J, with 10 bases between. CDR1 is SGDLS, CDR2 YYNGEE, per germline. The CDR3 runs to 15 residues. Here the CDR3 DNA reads TGTGCCAGCAGCGTAGCGGGTGGAAGCTCCTACGAGCAGTACTTC. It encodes CASSVAGGSSYEQYF. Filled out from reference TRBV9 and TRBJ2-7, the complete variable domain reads DSGVTQTPKHLITATGQRVTLRCSPRSGDLSVYWYQQSLDQGLQFLIQYYNGEERAKGNILERFSAQQFPDLHSELNLSSLELGDSALYFCASSVAGGSSYEQYFGPGTRLTVT.

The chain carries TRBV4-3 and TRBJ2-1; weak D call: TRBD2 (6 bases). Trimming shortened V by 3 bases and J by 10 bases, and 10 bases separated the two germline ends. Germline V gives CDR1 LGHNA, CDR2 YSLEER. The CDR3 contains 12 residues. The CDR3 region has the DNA TGCGCCAGCAGCCATCGTGGGAGGGAGCAGTTCTTC. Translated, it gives CASSHRGREQFF.

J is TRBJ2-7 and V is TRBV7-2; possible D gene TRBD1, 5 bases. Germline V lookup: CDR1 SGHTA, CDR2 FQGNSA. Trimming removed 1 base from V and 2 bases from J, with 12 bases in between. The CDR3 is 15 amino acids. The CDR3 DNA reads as TGTGCCAGCAGCTTAGTAGGGGCCCGCCCCTACGAGCAGTACTTC. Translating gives CASSLVGARPYEQYF.

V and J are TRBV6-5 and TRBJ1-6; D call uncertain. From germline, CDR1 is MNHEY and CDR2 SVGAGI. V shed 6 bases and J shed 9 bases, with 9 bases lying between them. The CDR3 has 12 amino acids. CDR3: CASRNPGSPLHF. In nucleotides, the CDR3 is TGTGCCAGCAGGAACCCGGGTTCACCCCTCCACTTT.

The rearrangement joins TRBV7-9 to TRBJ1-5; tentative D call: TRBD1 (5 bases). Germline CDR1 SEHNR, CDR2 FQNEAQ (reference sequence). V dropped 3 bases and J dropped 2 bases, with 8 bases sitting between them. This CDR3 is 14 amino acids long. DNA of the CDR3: TGTGCCAGCAGCTTCGTAGGGGGCAATCAGCCCCAGCATTTT. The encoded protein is CASSFVGGNQPQHF.

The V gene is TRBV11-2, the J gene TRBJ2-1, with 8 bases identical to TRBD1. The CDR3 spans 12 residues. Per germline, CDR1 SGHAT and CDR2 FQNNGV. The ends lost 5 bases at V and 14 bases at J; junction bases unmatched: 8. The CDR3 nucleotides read TGTGCCAGCAGCCCGTCGGACAGGGAGGAGTTCTTC. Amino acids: CASSPSDREEFF.

In DNA form, the CDR3 reads TGTGCCAGTAGAGACCAGGGGGATCAGCCCCAGCATTTT. Translation: CASRDQGDQPQHF. The J gene is TRBJ1-5, the V gene TRBV19, with TRBD1 matching over 7 bases. This CDR3 has 13 amino acids. Per germline, CDR1 LNHDA and CDR2 SQIVND (reference sequence). V dropped 6 bases and J dropped 5; count of bases not matched to a gene: 4.

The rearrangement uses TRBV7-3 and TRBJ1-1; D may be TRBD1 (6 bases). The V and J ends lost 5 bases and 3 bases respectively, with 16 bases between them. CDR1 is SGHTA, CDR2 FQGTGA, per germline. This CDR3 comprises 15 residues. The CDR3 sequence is CASSNGQPGDTEAFF. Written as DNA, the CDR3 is TGTGCCAGCAGCAATGGACAGCCCGGGGACACTGAAGCTTTCTTT. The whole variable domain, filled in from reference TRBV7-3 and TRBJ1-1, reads GAGVSQTPSNKVTEKGKYVELRCDPISGHTALYWYRQSLGQGPEFLIYFQGTGAADDSGLPNDRFFAVRPEGSVSTLKIQRTERGDSAVYLCASSNGQPGDTEAFFGQGTRLTVV.

Here the CDR3 reads CASSEGRGSFTDTEAFF. The DNA for the CDR3 is TGTGCCAGCAGTGAAGGCAGGGGGTCCTTCACGGACACTGAAGCTTTCTTT. The chain uses TRBV2 and TRBJ1-1; 7 bases are shared with TRBD1. This CDR3 contains 17 residues. With 1 base clipped from V and 3 bases from J, the junction kept 11 bases outside the gene matches. The V gene's germline CDR1 is SNHLY and CDR2 FYNNEI.

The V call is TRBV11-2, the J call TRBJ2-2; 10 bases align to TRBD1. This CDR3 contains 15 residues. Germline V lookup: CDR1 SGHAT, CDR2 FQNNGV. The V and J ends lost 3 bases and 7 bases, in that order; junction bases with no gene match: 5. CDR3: CASSLDRGVGGELFF. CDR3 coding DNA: TGTGCCAGCAGCTTGGACAGGGGGGTCGGCGGGGAGCTGTTTTTT.